A selection of T cell receptor beta chains follows, all from one sample in a study of T-cell memory formation after mild COVID-19. TCRdb redid the calling of the 5' RACE reads with MiXCR, one entry per CDR3 protein. The sample records about 190,000 distinct CDR3 sequences, 8% to 11% being singletons. Sequences were obtained from PBMCs or a T cell subset sorted from them (not recorded which). The receptors were gathered from a man aged 18 to 29 who had mild COVID-19 (a few samples of this study predate the infection). Cell type and time point are not known. The CDR3 runs from the conserved cysteine through the conserved F or W. A D gene is named only where the DNA matches it firmly. For some rows the clone size is stated as once, few or many, or as a class when expanded; others skip it.

V gene	clone size	J gene	D gene	CDR3 DNA	CDR3 protein
TRBV20-1	many	TRBJ1-2	TRBD1	TGCAGTGCTATAGGGGACAGGGGGATCTTTACCTTC	CSAIGDRGIFTF
TRBV19	NA	TRBJ2-5	TRBD1	TGTGCCAGTAACGGATTGGGGACAGGCAGCCAAGAGACCCAGTACTTC	CASNGLGTGSQETQYF
TRBV21-1	NA	TRBJ2-5	NA	TGTGCCAGCAGCCCGGGGGGGAAAGAGACCCAGTACTTC	CASSPGGKETQYF
TRBV4-2	few	TRBJ2-3	TRBD2	TGTGCCAGCAGCGGATCAGCGGGGGGGCCAGATACGCAGTATTTT	CASSGSAGGPDTQYF
TRBV5-4	few	TRBJ2-5	TRBD2	TGTGCCAGCAGCTTTAGCGGGGGACCGCAAGAGACCCAGTACTTC	CASSFSGGPQETQYF
TRBV4-2	few	TRBJ1-1	NA	TGTGCCAGCAGCCAAGATCCCCCGGGGGGGGCTTTCTTT	CASSQDPPGGAFF
TRBV7-9	few	TRBJ1-2	TRBD1	TGTGCCAGCAGTCCCGACAGGGGGACCTATGGCTACACCTTC	CASSPDRGTYGYTF
TRBV7-2	NA	TRBJ1-6	NA	TGTGCCAGCAGCCTACCTTTCCTAGGGCCACCCCTCCACTTT	CASSLPFLGPPLHF
TRBV12-3/TRBV12-4	NA	TRBJ2-3	TRBD2	TGTGCCAGCAGCGAGCGGGGGGGCACAGATACGCAGTATTTT	CASSERGGTDTQYF
TRBV11-1	few	TRBJ2-5	TRBD2	TGTGCCAGCAGCTTTGGGACTAGCGGACTGGAGACCCAGTACTTC	CASSFGTSGLETQYF
TRBV7-9	NA	TRBJ2-1	NA	TGTGCCAGCAGCTTTTCGCTTGAGGAGCAGTTCTTC	CASSFSLEEQFF
TRBV4-3	NA	TRBJ2-3	TRBD1	TGCGCCAGCAGCCAAGATGGGGACAGAACCCTCACAGATACGCAGTATTTT	CASSQDGDRTLTDTQYF
TRBV5-6	NA	TRBJ1-6	NA	TGTGCCAGCAGCCCAACGGCTAATTCACCCCTCCACTTT	CASSPTANSPLHF
TRBV12-3/TRBV12-4	many	TRBJ2-3	NA	TGTGCCAGCAAGCTGACCCACTCAGATACGCAGTATTTT	CASKLTHSDTQYF
TRBV5-1	NA	TRBJ2-5	NA	TGCGCCAGCAGCGCGGGACAGCAAGAGACCCAGTACTTC	CASSAGQQETQYF
TRBV12-3/TRBV12-4	NA	TRBJ1-3	NA	TGTGCCAGCAGTCCGGGGGGCTTCGGGGGAAACACCATATATTTT	CASSPGGFGGNTIYF
TRBV19	NA	TRBJ1-5	NA	TGTGCCAGTAGTATAGCCCAAGGACAGCAACGACAACCCCAGCATTTT	CASSIAQGQQRQPQHF
TRBV10-2	few	TRBJ2-6	NA	TGCGCCAGCAGTGAGTCCGGGCTCTCCGGGGCCAACGTCCTGACTTTC	CASSESGLSGANVLTF
TRBV3-1	few	TRBJ2-3	NA	TGTGCCAGCAGCGAACCCACGGGGGGCCGTACAGATACGCAGTATTTT	CASSEPTGGRTDTQYF
TRBV3-1	NA	TRBJ1-1	TRBD1	TGTGCCAGCAGCCCAACAGGGGGACAGGTTAGACCTGAAGCTTTCTTT	CASSPTGGQVRPEAFF
TRBV28	NA	TRBJ2-2	NA	TGTGCCAGCCGGCTAACCACCGGGGAGCTGTTTTTT	CASRLTTGELFF
TRBV3-1	NA	TRBJ1-1	NA	TGTGCCAGCAGCCAAAGGGGCGCGAACACTGAAGCTTTCTTT	CASSQRGANTEAFF
TRBV7-2	few	TRBJ1-2	NA	TGTGCCAGCAGCTGGGCGACGGGGGACTACACCTTC	CASSWATGDYTF
TRBV7-2	few	TRBJ1-1	TRBD1	TGTGCCAGCGAGGCGTCAGGGGGGAACACTGAAGCTTTCTTT	CASEASGGNTEAFF
TRBV10-2	NA	TRBJ2-1	TRBD2	TGCGCCAGCCTGGGCGGGGGGATAAATGAGCAGTTCTTC	CASLGGGINEQFF
TRBV20-1	NA	TRBJ1-5	TRBD1	TGCAGTGCTAGACCGACAGGGGATCAGCCCCAGCATTTT	CSARPTGDQPQHF
TRBV9	few	TRBJ2-5	NA	TGTGCCAGCAGCGCCGGGACAACGGTAGAGACCCAGTACTTC	CASSAGTTVETQYF
TRBV28	NA	TRBJ1-6	NA	TGTGCCAGCAGTTTATATCCCGGGAATTCACCCCTCCACTTT	CASSLYPGNSPLHF
TRBV21-1	few	TRBJ1-2	NA	TGTGCCACTGGCAACTCCCCCTATGGCTACACCTTC	CATGNSPYGYTF
TRBV20-1	few	TRBJ2-1	NA	TGCAGTGCTTTTAGCCCCGCGGCCATCCCTTACAATGAGCAGTTCTTC	CSAFSPAAIPYNEQFF
TRBV5-5	many	TRBJ2-3	NA	TGTGCCAGCAGCCTACCGGGACGGCTCAGCACAGATACGCAGTATTTT	CASSLPGRLSTDTQYF
TRBV4-3	NA	TRBJ2-3	NA	TGCGCCAGCAGCCAAGATTCCCGGGGGACAGATACGCAGTATTTT	CASSQDSRGTDTQYF
TRBV24-1	few	TRBJ2-1	NA	TGTGCCACCAGTGCCAATGTACGAGGGGAGCAGTTCTTC	CATSANVRGEQFF
TRBV3-1	few	TRBJ1-1	NA	TGTGCCAGCAACCGAAGGGGGAGCACTGAAGCTTTCTTT	CASNRRGSTEAFF
TRBV5-1	many	TRBJ2-3	NA	TGCGCCAGCAGCTTGGAGACGGGGGTCACAGATACGCAGTATTTT	CASSLETGVTDTQYF
TRBV7-9	few	TRBJ1-2	NA	TGTGCCAGCAGCAATCAGCTTACAGGGTATGGCTACACCTTC	CASSNQLTGYGYTF
TRBV7-2	many	TRBJ2-5	NA	TGTGCCAGCAGCTTAGGTCACCAGGAGACCCAGTACTTC	CASSLGHQETQYF
TRBV4-3	NA	TRBJ1-2	NA	TGCGCCAGCAGCCAGGGAACAAGTAACTATGGCTACACCTTC	CASSQGTSNYGYTF
TRBV20-1	NA	TRBJ1-2	TRBD1	TGCAGTGCTAGAGTTGAGCAGGGGGATGGCTACACCTTC	CSARVEQGDGYTF
TRBV9	NA	TRBJ2-5	NA	TGTGCCAGCAGCGTAGCCGGGGCGGGGGAGACCCAGTACTTC	CASSVAGAGETQYF
TRBV5-1	NA	TRBJ2-3	NA	TGCGCCAGCAGCCGTGGACGCAGATCTAGCACAGATACGCAGTATTTT	CASSRGRRSSTDTQYF
TRBV5-6	NA	TRBJ2-5	NA	TGTGCCAGCAGCGCCGTTACAGGGCGGGCAGAGACCCAGTACTTC	CASSAVTGRAETQYF
TRBV7-2	NA	TRBJ1-1	NA	TGTGCCAGCAGCCCAATTCTTTTTCTTGAAGCTTTCTTT	CASSPILFLEAFF
TRBV6-2/TRBV6-3	few	TRBJ2-3	TRBD2	TGTGCCAGCAGCCGGACTAGCGGGGGGTTCACAGATACGCAGTATTTT	CASSRTSGGFTDTQYF
TRBV7-9	few	TRBJ1-2	NA	TGTGCCAGCAGCTTTCAAAGTAACTATGGCTACACCTTC	CASSFQSNYGYTF
TRBV28	NA	TRBJ1-2	NA	TGTGCCAGCAGTTCAACGGGCGGCTACACCTTC	CASSSTGGYTF
TRBV5-1	NA	TRBJ2-3	TRBD1	TGCGCCAGCAGCTTCCGGGACAGGGGAAACACAGATACGCAGTATTTT	CASSFRDRGNTDTQYF
TRBV15	NA	TRBJ2-1	NA	TGTGCCACCAGCAGAGGGGGGGGCCTCGTCTACAATGAGCAGTTCTTC	CATSRGGGLVYNEQFF
TRBV12-3/TRBV12-4	many	TRBJ1-1	TRBD1	TGTGCCAGCAGCCCCCAACAGGGGGCTGAAGCTTTCTTT	CASSPQQGAEAFF
TRBV7-2	few	TRBJ2-2	TRBD2	TGTGCCAGCACCGCAAGCGGGGCCGGGGAGCTGTTTTTT	CASTASGAGELFF
TRBV20-1	many	TRBJ1-4	TRBD1	TGTCTCGGACAGGGTAATGAAAAACTGTTTTTT	CLGQGNEKLFF
TRBV7-2	few	TRBJ2-3	NA	TGTGCCAGCAGCAAGGGGGCGGGGTTCACAGATACGCAGTATTTT	CASSKGAGFTDTQYF
TRBV12-3/TRBV12-4	NA	TRBJ1-5	TRBD1	TGTGCCAGCAGCCTAAGGACAGGGGGGAATCAGCCCCAGCATTTT	CASSLRTGGNQPQHF
TRBV5-8	many	TRBJ2-3	NA	TGTGCCAGCAGTTCCGGGGTCTACACAGATACGCAGTATTTT	CASSSGVYTDTQYF